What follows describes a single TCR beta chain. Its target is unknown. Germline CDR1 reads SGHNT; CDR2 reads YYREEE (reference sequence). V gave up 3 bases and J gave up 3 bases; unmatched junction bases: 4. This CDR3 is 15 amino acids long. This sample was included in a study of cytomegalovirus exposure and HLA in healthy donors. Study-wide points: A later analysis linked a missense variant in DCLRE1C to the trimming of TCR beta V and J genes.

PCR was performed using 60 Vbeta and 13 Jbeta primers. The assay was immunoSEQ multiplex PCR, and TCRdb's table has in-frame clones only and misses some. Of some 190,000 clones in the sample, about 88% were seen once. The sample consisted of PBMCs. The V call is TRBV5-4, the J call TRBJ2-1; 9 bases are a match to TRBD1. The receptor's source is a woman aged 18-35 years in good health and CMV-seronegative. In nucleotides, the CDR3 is TGTGCCAGCAGCTCAGACAGGGGGGTCTACAATGAGCAGTTCTTC. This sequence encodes CASSSDRGVYNEQFF.